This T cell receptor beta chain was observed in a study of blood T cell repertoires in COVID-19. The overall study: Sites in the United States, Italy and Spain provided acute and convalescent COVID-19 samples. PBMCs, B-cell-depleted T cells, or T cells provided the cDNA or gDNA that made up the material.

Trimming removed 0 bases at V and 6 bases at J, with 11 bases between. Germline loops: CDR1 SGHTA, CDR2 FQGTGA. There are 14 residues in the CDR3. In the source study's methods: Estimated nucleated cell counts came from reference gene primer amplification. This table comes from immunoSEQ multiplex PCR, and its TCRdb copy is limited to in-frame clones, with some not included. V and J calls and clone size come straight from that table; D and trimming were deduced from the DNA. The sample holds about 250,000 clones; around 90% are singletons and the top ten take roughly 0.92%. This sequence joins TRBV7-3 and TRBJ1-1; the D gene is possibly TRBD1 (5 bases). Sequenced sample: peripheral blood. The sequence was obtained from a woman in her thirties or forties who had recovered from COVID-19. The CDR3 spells CASSLTGRAAEAFF. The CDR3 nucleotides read TGTGCCAGCAGCTTAACGGGCAGGGCCGCTGAAGCTTTCTTT.